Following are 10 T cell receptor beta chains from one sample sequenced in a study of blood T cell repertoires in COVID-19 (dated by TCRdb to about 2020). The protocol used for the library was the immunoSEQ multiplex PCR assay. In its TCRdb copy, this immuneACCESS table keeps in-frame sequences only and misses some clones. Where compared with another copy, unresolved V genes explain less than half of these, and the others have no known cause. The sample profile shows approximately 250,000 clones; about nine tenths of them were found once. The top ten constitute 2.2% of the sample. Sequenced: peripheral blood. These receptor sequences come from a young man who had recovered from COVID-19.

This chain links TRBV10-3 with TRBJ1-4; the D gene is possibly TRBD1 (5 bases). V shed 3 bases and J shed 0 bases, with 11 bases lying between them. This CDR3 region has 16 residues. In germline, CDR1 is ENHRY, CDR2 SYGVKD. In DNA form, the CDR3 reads TGTGCCATCAGTGATACCAGGGAAGCAACTAATGAAAAACTGTTTTTT. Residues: CAISDTREATNEKLFF.

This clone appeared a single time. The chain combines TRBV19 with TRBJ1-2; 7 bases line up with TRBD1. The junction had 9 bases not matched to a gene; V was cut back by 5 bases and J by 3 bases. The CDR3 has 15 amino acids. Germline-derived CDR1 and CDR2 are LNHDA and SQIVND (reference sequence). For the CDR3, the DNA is TGTGCCAGTAGTGACAGGGCCCCCCGTCACTATGGCTACACCTTC. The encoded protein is CASSDRAPRHYGYTF.

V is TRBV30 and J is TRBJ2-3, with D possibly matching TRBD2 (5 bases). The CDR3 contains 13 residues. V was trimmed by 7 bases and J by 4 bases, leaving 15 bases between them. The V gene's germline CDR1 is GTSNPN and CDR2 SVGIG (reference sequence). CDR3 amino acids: CASALLGPDTQYF. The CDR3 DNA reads TGTGCCTCTGCCTTACTAGGACCAGATACGCAGTATTTT.

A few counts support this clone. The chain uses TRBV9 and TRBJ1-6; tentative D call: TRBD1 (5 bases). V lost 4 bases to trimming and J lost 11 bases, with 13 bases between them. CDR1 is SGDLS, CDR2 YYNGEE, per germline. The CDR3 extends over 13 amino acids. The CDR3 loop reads CASSPGGDPPLHF. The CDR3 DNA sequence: TGTGCCAGCAGCCCCGGGGGGGATCCACCCCTCCACTTT. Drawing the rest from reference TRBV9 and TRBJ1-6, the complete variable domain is DSGVTQTPKHLITATGQRVTLRCSPRSGDLSVYWYQQSLDQGLQFLIQYYNGEERAKGNILERFSAQQFPDLHSELNLSSLELGDSALYFCASSPGGDPPLHFGNGTRLTVT.

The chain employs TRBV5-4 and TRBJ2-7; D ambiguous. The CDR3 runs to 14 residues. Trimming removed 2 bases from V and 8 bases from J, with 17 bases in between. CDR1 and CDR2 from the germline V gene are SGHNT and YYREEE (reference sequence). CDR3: CASSFSGLPAQQYF. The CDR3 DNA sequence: TGTGCCAGCAGCTTCTCAGGCCTCCCAGCACAGCAGTACTTC.

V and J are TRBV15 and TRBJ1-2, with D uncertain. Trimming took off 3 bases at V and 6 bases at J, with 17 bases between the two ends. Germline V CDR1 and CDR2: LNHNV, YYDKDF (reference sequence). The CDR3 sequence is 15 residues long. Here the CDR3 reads CATSRASPLIDGYTF. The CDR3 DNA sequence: TGTGCCACCAGCAGGGCTAGCCCCCTCATCGATGGCTACACCTTC.

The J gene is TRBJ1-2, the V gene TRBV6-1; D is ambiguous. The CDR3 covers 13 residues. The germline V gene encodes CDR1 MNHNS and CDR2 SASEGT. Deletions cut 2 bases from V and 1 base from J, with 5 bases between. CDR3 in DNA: TGTGCCAGCAGTGAACCCAGTAACTATGGCTACACCTTC. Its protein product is CASSEPSNYGYTF.

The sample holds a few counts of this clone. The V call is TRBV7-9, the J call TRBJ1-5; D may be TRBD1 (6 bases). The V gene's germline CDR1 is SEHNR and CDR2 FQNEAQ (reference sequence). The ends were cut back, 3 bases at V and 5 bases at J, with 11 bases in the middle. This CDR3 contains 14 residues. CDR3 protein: CASSFRTDHQPQHF. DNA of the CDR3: TGTGCCAGCAGCTTTCGGACAGACCATCAGCCCCAGCATTTT.

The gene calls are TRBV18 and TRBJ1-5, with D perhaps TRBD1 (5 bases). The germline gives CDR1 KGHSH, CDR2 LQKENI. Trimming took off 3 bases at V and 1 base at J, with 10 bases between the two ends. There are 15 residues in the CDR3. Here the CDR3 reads CASSPGGQSNQPQHF. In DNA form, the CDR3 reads TGTGCCAGCTCACCGGGCGGACAAAGCAATCAGCCCCAGCATTTT.

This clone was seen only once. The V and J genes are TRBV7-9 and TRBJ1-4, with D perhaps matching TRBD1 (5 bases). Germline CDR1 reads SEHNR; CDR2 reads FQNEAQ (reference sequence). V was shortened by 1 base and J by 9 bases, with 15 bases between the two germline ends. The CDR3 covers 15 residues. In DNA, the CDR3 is TGTGCCAGCAGCTTAGAAGGGGCGCAAGGGAAAAAACTGTTTTTT. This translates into CASSLEGAQGKKLFF.